Described below is a single TCR beta chain sequence and its context. The antigen is undetermined. This sample is drawn from a study of cytomegalovirus exposure and HLA in healthy donors. Study overall: The early release's HLA-typed donors yielded some 85 million unique TCRs.

CDR3 size: 15 residues. Looked up from germline, CDR1 is KGHSH and CDR2 is LQKENI. Trimming pared 3 bases from V and 0 bases from J, leaving 9 bases between. The PCR had 60 Vbeta and 13 Jbeta primers. Sequencing was performed with immunoSEQ multiplex PCR; in TCRdb, only in-frame clones are kept and a portion is missing. Of 130,000 or so clones in the sample, over 70% are singletons; the top ten hold 2.1%. Regarding the study as a whole: In a later analysis, most CMV-associated TCR beta chains appeared HLA-restricted.

The material sequenced was PBMCs. This rearrangement joins TRBV18 to TRBJ2-1; D remains unclear. The clonotype originates from a woman aged 40 to 49 in good health and CMV-seropositive. DNA of the CDR3: TGTGCCAGCTCACCTAATATTTCCTCCTACAATGAGCAGTTCTTC. As protein: CASSPNISSYNEQFF.